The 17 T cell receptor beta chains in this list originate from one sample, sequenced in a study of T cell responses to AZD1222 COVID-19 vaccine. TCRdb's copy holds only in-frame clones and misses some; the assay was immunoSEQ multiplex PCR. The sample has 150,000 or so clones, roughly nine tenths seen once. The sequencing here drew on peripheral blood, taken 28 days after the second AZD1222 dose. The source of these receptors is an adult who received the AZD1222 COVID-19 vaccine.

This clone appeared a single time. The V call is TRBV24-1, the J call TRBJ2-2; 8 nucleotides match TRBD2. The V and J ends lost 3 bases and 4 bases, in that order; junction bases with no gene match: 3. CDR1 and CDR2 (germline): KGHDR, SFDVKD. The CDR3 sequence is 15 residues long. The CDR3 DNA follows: TGTGCCACCAGTGATAGCGGGAGAGGCACCGGGGAGCTGTTTTTT. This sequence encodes CATSDSGRGTGELFF.

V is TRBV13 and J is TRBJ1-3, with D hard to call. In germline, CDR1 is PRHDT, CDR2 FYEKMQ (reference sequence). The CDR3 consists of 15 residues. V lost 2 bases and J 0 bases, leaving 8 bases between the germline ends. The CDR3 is CASSLKRFSGNTIYF. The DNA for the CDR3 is TGTGCCAGCAGCTTAAAGCGATTCTCTGGAAACACCATATATTTT.

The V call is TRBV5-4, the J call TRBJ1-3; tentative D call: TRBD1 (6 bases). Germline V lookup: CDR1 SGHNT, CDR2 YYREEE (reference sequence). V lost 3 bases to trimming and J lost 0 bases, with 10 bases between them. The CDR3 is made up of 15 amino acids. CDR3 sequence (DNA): TGTGCCAGCAGCTCTACAGGGCCCTCTGGAAACACCATATATTTT. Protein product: CASSSTGPSGNTIYF.

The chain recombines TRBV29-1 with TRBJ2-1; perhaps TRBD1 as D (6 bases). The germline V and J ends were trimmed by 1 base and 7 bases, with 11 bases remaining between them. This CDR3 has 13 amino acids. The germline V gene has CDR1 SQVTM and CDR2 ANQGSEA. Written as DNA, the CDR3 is TGCAGCGTTGAAGGCCTCCAGGGGAATGAGCAGTTCTTC. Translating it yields CSVEGLQGNEQFF.

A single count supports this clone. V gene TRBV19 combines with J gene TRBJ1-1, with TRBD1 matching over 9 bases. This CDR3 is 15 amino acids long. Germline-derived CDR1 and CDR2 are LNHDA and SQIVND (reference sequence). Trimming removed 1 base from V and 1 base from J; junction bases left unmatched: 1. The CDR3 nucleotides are TGTGCCAGTAGTATAGCGGGACAGGGGAACACTGAAGCTTTCTTT. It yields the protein CASSIAGQGNTEAFF.

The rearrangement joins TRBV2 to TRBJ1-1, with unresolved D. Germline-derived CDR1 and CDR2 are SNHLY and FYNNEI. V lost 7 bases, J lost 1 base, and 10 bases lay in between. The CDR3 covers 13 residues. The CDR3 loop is CASTPTENTEAFF. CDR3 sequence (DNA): TGTGCCAGCACCCCTACAGAGAACACTGAAGCTTTCTTT.

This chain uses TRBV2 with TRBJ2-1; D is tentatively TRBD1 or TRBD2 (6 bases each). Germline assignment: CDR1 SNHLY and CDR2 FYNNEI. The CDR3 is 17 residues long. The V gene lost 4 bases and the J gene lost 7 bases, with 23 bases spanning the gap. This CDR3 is CASSGRGRESFGNEQFF. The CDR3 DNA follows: TGTGCCAGCAGTGGCCGGGGGCGCGAGTCTTTCGGTAATGAGCAGTTCTTC.

CDR3 sequence: CASISGGGANYGYTF. CDR3 coding DNA: TGTGCCAGCATCTCTGGGGGCGGGGCTAACTATGGCTACACCTTC. The rearrangement links TRBV21-1 to TRBJ1-2. TRBV21-1 is noted as a pseudogene. The CDR3 runs to 15 residues.

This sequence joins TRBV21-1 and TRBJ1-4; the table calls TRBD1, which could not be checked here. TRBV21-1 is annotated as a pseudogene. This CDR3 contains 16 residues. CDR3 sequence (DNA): TGTGCCAGCAGCGAAGACAGCTCCCCAACTAATGAAAAACTGTTTTTT. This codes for CASSEDSSPTNEKLFF.

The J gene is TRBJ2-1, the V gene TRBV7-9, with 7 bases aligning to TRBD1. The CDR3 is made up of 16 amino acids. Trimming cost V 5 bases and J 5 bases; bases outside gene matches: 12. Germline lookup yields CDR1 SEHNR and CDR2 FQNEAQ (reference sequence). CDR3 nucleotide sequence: TGTGCCAGCAGCCAAGAACAGGGGTCAAAAGACAATGAGCAGTTCTTC. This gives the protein CASSQEQGSKDNEQFF.

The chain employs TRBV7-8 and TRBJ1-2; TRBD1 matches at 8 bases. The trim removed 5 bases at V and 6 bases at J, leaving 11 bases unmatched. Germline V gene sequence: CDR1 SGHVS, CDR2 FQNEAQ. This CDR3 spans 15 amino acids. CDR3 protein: CASSPNTGGTDGYTF. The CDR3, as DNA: TGTGCCAGCAGCCCCAATACAGGGGGAACGGATGGCTACACCTTC.

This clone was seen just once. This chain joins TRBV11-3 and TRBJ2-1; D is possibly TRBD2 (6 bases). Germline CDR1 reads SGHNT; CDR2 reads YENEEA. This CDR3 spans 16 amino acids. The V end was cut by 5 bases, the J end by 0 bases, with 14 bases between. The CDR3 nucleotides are TGTGCCAGCAGCATGTTAGCGGCTAGCTCCTACAATGAGCAGTTCTTC. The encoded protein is CASSMLAASSYNEQFF.

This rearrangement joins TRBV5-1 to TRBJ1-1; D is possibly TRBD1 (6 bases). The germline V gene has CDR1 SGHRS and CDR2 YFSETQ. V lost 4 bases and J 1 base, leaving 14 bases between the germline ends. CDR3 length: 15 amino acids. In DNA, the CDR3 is TGCGCCAGCAGCCCCGGGGGGGCGAGGAACACTGAAGCTTTCTTT. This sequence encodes CASSPGGARNTEAFF.

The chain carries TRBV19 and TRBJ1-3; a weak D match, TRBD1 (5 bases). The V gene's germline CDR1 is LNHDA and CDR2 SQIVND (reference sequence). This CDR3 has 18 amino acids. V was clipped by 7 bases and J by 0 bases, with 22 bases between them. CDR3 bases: TGTGCCAGTAAGGCCCGGGGGTTCGCGGCCACCTCTGGAAACACCATATATTTT. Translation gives CASKARGFAATSGNTIYF.

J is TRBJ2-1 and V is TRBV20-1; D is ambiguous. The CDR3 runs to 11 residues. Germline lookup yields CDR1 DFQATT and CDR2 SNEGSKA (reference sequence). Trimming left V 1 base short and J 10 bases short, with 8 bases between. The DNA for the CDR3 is TGCAGTGCTAGAGTTGCGGAGGAGCAGTTCTTC. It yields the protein CSARVAEEQFF.

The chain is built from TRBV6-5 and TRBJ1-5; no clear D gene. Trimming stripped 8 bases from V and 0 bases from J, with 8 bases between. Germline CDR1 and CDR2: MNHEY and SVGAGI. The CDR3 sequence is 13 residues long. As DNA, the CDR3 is TGTGCCAGCGCAGGATATAGCAATCAGCCCCAGCATTTT. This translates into CASAGYSNQPQHF.

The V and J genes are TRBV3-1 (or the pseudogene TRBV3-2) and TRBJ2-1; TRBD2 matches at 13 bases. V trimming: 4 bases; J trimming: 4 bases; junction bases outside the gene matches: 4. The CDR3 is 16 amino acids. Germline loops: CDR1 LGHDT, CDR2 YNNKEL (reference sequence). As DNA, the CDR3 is TGTGCCAGCAGCCCAGGACTAGCGGGAGTTTACAATGAGCAGTTCTTC. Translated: CASSPGLAGVYNEQFF.